This T cell receptor (beta chain) appears in the sequencing data of a study of T cell changes during pregnancy in multiple sclerosis. V lost 1 base and J 6 bases, leaving 10 bases between the germline ends. Germline CDR1 is MNHEY and CDR2 is SMNVEV (reference sequence). The length of the CDR3 is 14 residues. Clones were read by immunoSEQ multiplex PCR, and TCRdb kept only the in-frame ones, dropping some. The sample has about 41,000 clones; over 90% are singletons. Material: CD8+ T cells from peripheral blood mononuclear cells, obtained in the third trimester of pregnancy. J is TRBJ1-5 and V is TRBV27, with a tentative D call TRBD1 (5 bases). This TCR was recovered from a female donor with multiple sclerosis, enrolled in a pregnancy study. DNA for the CDR3: TGTGCCAGCAGTTTATTGGGGGGGACTCAGCCCCAGCATTTT. It translates to CASSLLGGTQPQHF.